This T cell receptor (beta chain) was documented in a study of post-analysis software for immune sequencing data (dated by TCRdb to between 2014 and 2017). Concerning the study at large: Recorded disease courses included relapsing-remitting, secondary progressive and progressive-relapsing multiple sclerosis, with some patients lacking subtype annotation. The patient repertoires were compared against around 11 previously published healthy control repertoires obtained from donors aged roughly 6 to 25 years. A subset of samples was prepared in parallel using single-end sample barcoding, then pooled and co-amplified after Illumina adapter ligation.

With regard to this clonotype: What antigen it recognizes has not been identified. Per-nucleotide qualities are absent, and no much larger clonotype sits a single base away.

Counted from cysteine to phenylalanine, this CDR3 has 13 amino acids. The only DNA kept is the CDR3, 39 bases in frame from the first base. Relative to germline, V is missing 5 bases and J is missing 15 bases, with 16 bases of the junction outside any gene match. Per the germline V gene (reference sequence), DFQATT is the CDR1 and SNEGSKA is the CDR2. What the study reported, not specific to this receptor: Strong co-clustering of samples prepared in the same batch was shown by direct clustering with F measure, prompting a batch-effect correction. The multiple sclerosis patient group was slightly younger than the control group. Multiple sclerosis patients had significantly lower normalized Chao1 diversity than controls, a result that suggests substantial peripheral T-cell clonal expansion. Significantly higher frequencies in patients than in controls were found for about 5 TRBV segments, including TRBV5-6, TRBV5-1 and TRBV20-1.

TCR beta repertoires were profiled from peripheral blood of approximately 13 young patients with multiple sclerosis to demonstrate the VDJtools post-analysis software. The multiple sclerosis patients were children and adolescents ranging in age from roughly 6 to 15 years. Libraries were built with PCR. Instrument used: Illumina HiSeq 2500. To reduce PCR and sequencing biases, unique molecular identifiers were incorporated into the TCR beta cDNA libraries. Some 500,000 cDNA molecules were obtained for every 1 to 10 million input T cells, so each molecule roughly corresponded to one T cell. The patient libraries were prepared and sequenced using the same protocol as the earlier healthy control dataset. Within a given batch, samples were prepared together, multiplexed and sequenced on the same HiSeq lane. The study's own analysis went as follows. Raw barcoded reads were processed with MIGEC, discarding single-read molecular identifier groups before consensus assembly and CDR3 extraction. Clonotype tables were post-analysed with VDJtools, normalizing diversity by down-sampling all datasets to the smallest sample size. Repertoire overlap clustering matched CDR3 amino acid but not nucleotide sequences to correct batch-related cross-sample contamination. TCRdb ran its own pipeline on the public reads, namely fastp trimming at Q25 and MiXCR clone calling, and kept in-frame beta chains. Rows matching on CDR3 protein sequence are summarized as one entry with the most common DNA and genes. TCRdb's processing, not the study's, gives the V and J calls here. Present in this sample are more than 450,000 distinct CDR3 sequences, less than 40% of which were seen just once. The biggest ten clones account for 4.5% to 7.5% of the sample.

The clonotype originates from a girl aged 2-17 years with multiple sclerosis. This sequence uses TRBV20-1 and TRBJ2-1; TRBD2 lines up with 7 middle nucleotides. The sequenced material came from blood. The nucleotide sequence is TGCAGTGCTCCCCCGATAGGGCGGGAGAAGTGGTTCTTC. It is translated as CSAPPIGREKWFF.